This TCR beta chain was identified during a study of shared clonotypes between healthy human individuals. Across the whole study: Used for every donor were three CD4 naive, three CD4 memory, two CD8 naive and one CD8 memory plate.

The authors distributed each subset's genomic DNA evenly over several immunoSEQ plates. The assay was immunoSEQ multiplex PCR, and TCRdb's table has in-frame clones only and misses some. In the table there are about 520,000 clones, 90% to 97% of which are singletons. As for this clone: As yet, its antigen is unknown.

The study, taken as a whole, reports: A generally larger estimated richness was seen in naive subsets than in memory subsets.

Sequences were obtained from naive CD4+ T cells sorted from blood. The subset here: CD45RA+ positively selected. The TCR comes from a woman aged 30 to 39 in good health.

This CDR3 reads CSATAGYEQYF. The CDR3 coding sequence is TGCAGTGCTACAGCGGGATACGAGCAGTACTTC. The V call is TRBV20-1, the J call TRBJ2-7, with 7 bases aligning to TRBD2. Germline CDR1 and CDR2: DFQATT and SNEGSKA (reference sequence). The CDR3 length is 11 residues. Trimming took 4 bases from V and 4 from J; bases not matched to a gene: 1.